This TCR beta chain was sequenced for a study of spatial heterogeneity in lung cancer. Looking at the study overall: Within tumor regions, the number of TCR transcripts tracked closely with a T cell module score obtained from matched bulk RNA-seq. General study findings and limits: Tumor mutation counts were tracked by expanded intratumoral alpha and beta TCR counts.

Sample share makes this clonotype medium-sized. Antigen unknown. CDR3 size: 16 residues. Trimming took 5 bases from V and 2 from J, leaving 19 bases between them. Germline CDR1 and CDR2: SEHNR and FQNEAQ (reference sequence). Indicated time point: sample taken at primary tumor resection. The donors comprised around 76 untreated early-stage non-small cell lung cancer patients. Unsorted samples of tumor, nontumor lung or frozen PBMC had their whole RNA sequenced. MiXCR, applied by TCRdb to the 5' RACE reads, yields one record per CDR3 protein. The sample lists several thousand distinct CDR3 sequences, roughly 3.9% seen once, with about a quarter in the top ten.

The genes are TRBV7-9 and TRBJ2-7; D might be TRBD1 or TRBD2, each matching 5 bases. The sequence was obtained from a female donor with early-stage non-small cell lung cancer. Material: lung tumor tissue, obtained at surgery. CDR3 coding DNA: TGTGCCAGCAGCCCTCAGGGAGAGGTAGCGCCCTACGAGCAGTACTTC. Protein: CASSPQGEVAPYEQYF. The variable domain in full, completed from reference TRBV7-9 and TRBJ2-7, reads DTGVSQNPRHKITKRGQNVTFRCDPISEHNRLYWYRQTLGQGPEFLTYFQNEAQLEKSRLLSDRFSAERPKGSFSTLEIQRTEQGDSAMYLCASSPQGEVAPYEQYFGPGTRLTVT.